This TCR beta chain was identified in a study of CD8+CD57+ T cells in acquired aplastic anemia. Notes on the study in general: A lower diversity was found for CD8+CD57+ cells than for total CD4+ and CD8+ pools in patients. Comparison of patients with controls identified 25 to 35 shared CD8+ CDR3 sequences.

The junction had 7 bases not matched to a gene; V was cut back by 5 bases and J by 7 bases. CDR3 length: 14 amino acids. CDR1 is DFQATT and CDR2 is SNEGSKA in the germline V gene (reference sequence). An expansion of CD8+CD57+ cells by flow cytometry had been shown in patients chosen for sequencing. A remark on this clonotype: The antigen remains undetermined.

TCR beta VDJ and CDR3 profiling used genomic DNA as template. One entry per CDR3 protein results from TCRdb running MiXCR on the reads. This table has about 21,000 distinct CDR3 sequences, 30% to 40% appearing once. This receptor was identified in a human donor with aplastic anemia. The chain recombines TRBV20-1 with TRBJ2-1; 11 nucleotides line up with TRBD2. The sequenced sample consisted of CD8+CD57+ T cells sorted from PBMCs. Subset here: bead-enriched CD8+CD57+ effector memory T cells from SAA patients. CDR3 protein: CSARIAGGKNEQFF. The DNA of the CDR3 is TGCAGTGCTCGTATAGCGGGGGGGAAAAATGAGCAGTTCTTC.